What follows are 29 T cell receptor beta chains derived from one specimen sequenced in a study of blood T cell repertoires in COVID-19. Using immunoSEQ multiplex PCR, the repertoire was profiled, and TCRdb retains in-frame clones only, with some absent. The sample lists about 340,000 clones, 80% to 90% occurring once. Sequenced: peripheral blood. The receptors originated from a woman aged 60-75 years with COVID-19, enrolled during active disease.

The rearrangement uses TRBV29-1 and TRBJ1-2; 8 bases match TRBD1. The CDR3 is made up of 14 amino acids. Germline lookup yields CDR1 SQVTM and CDR2 ANQGSEA. J lost 3 bases, V lost 6 bases, and 9 bases had no gene match. The CDR3 is CSVIGQGRDYGYTF. CDR3 sequence (DNA): TGCAGCGTGATAGGACAGGGACGGGACTATGGCTACACCTTC.

This chain links TRBV4-1 with TRBJ2-6, with TRBD1 as a possible D gene (6 bases). Germline V gives CDR1 MGHRA, CDR2 YSYEKL. V was shortened by 4 bases and J by 4 bases, with 23 bases between the two germline ends. There are 19 residues in the CDR3. This chain's CDR3 is CASSRKQGRASGGANVLTF. The CDR3 DNA is TGCGCCAGCAGCCGTAAACAGGGTAGGGCCTCAGGGGGGGCCAACGTCCTGACTTTC.

The rearrangement joins TRBV6-5 to TRBJ1-2; the D is unclear. Trimming pared 4 bases from V and 4 bases from J, leaving 7 bases between. Germline lookup yields CDR1 MNHEY and CDR2 SVGAGI. The CDR3 extends over 12 amino acids. CDR3 sequence reads: CASSSTAYGYTF. As DNA, the CDR3 is TGTGCCAGCAGTTCAACAGCCTATGGCTACACCTTC.

The V and J genes are TRBV3-1 (or the pseudogene TRBV3-2) and TRBJ1-3; no definite D call. The CDR3 runs 14 residues. Trimming left V 4 bases short and J 1 base short, with 8 bases between. CDR1 LGHDT and CDR2 YNNKEL come from the germline V gene (reference sequence). DNA for the CDR3: TGTGCCAGCAGCCGTCCCAGATCTGGAAACACCATATATTTT. Residues: CASSRPRSGNTIYF.

The chain recombines TRBV9 with TRBJ2-7; weak D call: TRBD1 (5 bases). The ends were cut back, 3 bases at V and 0 bases at J, with 13 bases in the middle. Per germline, CDR1 SGDLS and CDR2 YYNGEE. There are 15 residues in the CDR3. CDR3 coding DNA: TGTGCCAGCAGCGGGGTCGACAGCCTCTCCTACGAGCAGTACTTC. Its protein is CASSGVDSLSYEQYF.

This chain joins TRBV19 and TRBJ1-6; the D is unclear. The CDR3 has 14 amino acids. Germline-derived CDR1 and CDR2 are LNHDA and SQIVND (reference sequence). Trimming stripped 6 bases from V and 7 bases from J, with 13 bases between. CDR3 sequence reads: CASRYLGGNSPLHF. CDR3 nucleotide sequence: TGTGCCAGTAGATATTTGGGCGGGAATTCACCCCTCCACTTT.

This clone has just a few counts. This chain uses TRBV10-3 with TRBJ2-5, with TRBD2 matching 16 bases. Germline assignment: CDR1 ENHRY and CDR2 SYGVKD. The CDR3 consists of 18 residues. V shed 0 bases, J shed 4 bases, and the junction held 5 bases outside the gene matches. CDR3 region: CAISESGLAGGPGETQYF. DNA for the CDR3: TGTGCCATCAGTGAGTCGGGACTAGCGGGGGGGCCTGGAGAGACCCAGTACTTC.

The V gene is TRBV13, the J gene TRBJ2-2; tentatively, D is TRBD1 (6 bases). The CDR3 is 15 residues long. Between the trimmed V and J ends, which lost 3 bases and 7 bases, there was a span of 15 bases. Germline loops: CDR1 PRHDT, CDR2 FYEKMQ (reference sequence). CDR3 region: CASSFASGQNGELFF. The CDR3 nucleotides are TGTGCCAGCAGCTTCGCTTCTGGACAGAACGGGGAGCTGTTTTTT.

The rearrangement joins TRBV3-1 (or the pseudogene TRBV3-2) to TRBJ2-3; TRBD2 agrees at 8 bases. The CDR3 is 19 amino acids. The germline CDR1 and CDR2 sequences are LGHDT and YNNKEL (reference sequence). The ends lost 0 bases at V and 0 bases at J; junction bases unmatched: 11. The chain's CDR3 is CASSQDPTVAGSSTDTQYF. The CDR3 region has the DNA TGTGCCAGCAGCCAAGACCCGACCGTAGCGGGGTCTAGCACAGATACGCAGTATTTT.

The chain employs TRBV21-1 and TRBJ2-7; whether TRBD1, the table's D call, matches the DNA was not checked. TRBV21-1 is a known pseudogene. The CDR3 spans 17 residues. CDR3 protein: CASSKSLTTGESYERYF. CDR3 sequence (DNA): TGTGCCAGCAGCAAATCCCTTACGACAGGGGAATCCTACGAGCGGTACTTC.

This chain uses TRBV5-1 with TRBJ1-6, with 9 bases lining up with TRBD1. V was clipped by 5 bases and J by 7 bases; unmatched bases: 10. The CDR3 covers 16 residues. Germline values: CDR1 SGHRS, CDR2 YFSETQ. This chain's CDR3 is CASRMGQGLGNSPLHF. The CDR3, as DNA: TGCGCCAGCAGAATGGGACAGGGTTTAGGGAATTCACCCCTCCACTTT.

The rearrangement links TRBV5-1 to TRBJ2-1; 13 bases fit TRBD2. CDR1 is SGHRS, CDR2 YFSETQ, per germline. This CDR3 is built from 15 residues. V lost 4 bases, J lost 7 bases, and 5 bases stayed unmatched. CDR3 region: CASSRGTSGDNEQFF. The CDR3 coding sequence is TGCGCCAGCAGCCGCGGGACTAGCGGGGATAATGAGCAGTTCTTC. The whole variable domain, remainder taken from reference TRBV5-1 and TRBJ2-1, is KAGVTQTPRYLIKTRGQQVTLSCSPISGHRSVSWYQQTPGQGLQFLFEYFSETQRNKGNFPGRFSGRQFSNSRSEMNVSTLELGDSALYLCASSRGTSGDNEQFFGPGTRLTVL.

V gene TRBV2 combines with J gene TRBJ2-6; TRBD1 matches at 8 bases. The CDR3 extends over 17 amino acids. The V and J ends lost 4 bases and 2 bases, in that order; junction bases with no gene match: 7. Germline CDR1 SNHLY, CDR2 FYNNEI. The CDR3 nucleotides read TGTGCCAGCAGTGCCCAGGGGGCGGGAACTGGGGCCAACGTCCTGACTTTC. Its protein product is CASSAQGAGTGANVLTF.

This chain joins TRBV5-4 and TRBJ1-2; TRBD1 matches at 9 bases. Germline V gene data show CDR1 as SGHNT and CDR2 as YYREEE (reference sequence). With 4 bases clipped from V and 4 bases from J, the junction kept 14 bases outside the gene matches. The CDR3 contains 17 residues. The CDR3 sequence: CASSPRTGVLSVYGYTF. The CDR3 DNA follows: TGTGCCAGCAGCCCCAGGACAGGGGTATTGAGTGTCTATGGCTACACCTTC.

This sequence joins TRBV3-1 (or the pseudogene TRBV3-2) and TRBJ1-2; D is undetermined. V lost 1 base to trimming and J lost 4 bases, with 13 bases between them. Per the germline V gene, CDR1 is LGHDT and CDR2 is YNNKEL (reference sequence). The CDR3 has 15 amino acids. The CDR3 nucleotides are TGTGCCAGCAGCCAAGCTGATGGTTACGGCTATGGCTACACCTTC. It translates to CASSQADGYGYGYTF.

This chain joins TRBV10-3 and TRBJ1-1; D gene unclear. CDR1 is ENHRY and CDR2 is SYGVKD in the germline V gene. The CDR3 is made up of 15 amino acids. With 0 bases removed from V and 2 bases from J, the gap between germline ends came to 10 bases. In nucleotides, the CDR3 is TGTGCCATCAGTGAGTCGGGCCCCGGAAACACTGAAGCTTTCTTT. Amino acids: CAISESGPGNTEAFF.

The chain is built from TRBV30 and TRBJ2-7; TRBD2 agrees at 8 bases. J was trimmed by 2 bases and V by 5 bases; bases with no gene match: 11. This CDR3 contains 15 residues. CDR1 is GTSNPN and CDR2 is SVGIG in the germline V gene (reference sequence). The CDR3 bases are TGTGCCTGGCGGCCAACGGGGGGGAAAGCCTACGAGCAGTACTTC. It translates to CAWRPTGGKAYEQYF.

The V gene is TRBV5-4, the J gene TRBJ2-7; perhaps TRBD1 as D (5 bases). V was shortened by 4 bases and J by 3 bases, with 8 bases between the two germline ends. The CDR3 length is 12 residues. CDR1 and CDR2 from the germline V gene are SGHNT and YYREEE (reference sequence). This CDR3 is CASSAQGYEQYF. The CDR3 DNA follows: TGTGCCAGCAGCGCCCAGGGCTACGAGCAGTACTTC.

The chain has TRBV12-5 and TRBJ2-3, with no clear D. Deletions cut 6 bases from V and 6 bases from J, with 7 bases between. The CDR3 runs to 11 residues. Germline lookup yields CDR1 LGHNT and CDR2 FRNRAP. CDR3 amino acids: CASGSPDTQYF. The DNA of the CDR3 is TGTGCTAGTGGGTCCCCGGATACGCAGTATTTT. The whole variable domain, filled in from reference TRBV12-5 and TRBJ2-3, reads DARVTQTPRHKVTEMGQEVTMRCQPILGHNTVFWYRQTMMQGLELLAYFRNRAPLDDSGMPKDRFSAEMPDATLATLKIQPSEPRDSAVYFCASGSPDTQYFGPGTRLTVL.

This sequence joins TRBV3-1 (or the pseudogene TRBV3-2) and TRBJ1-4; 7 nucleotides agree with TRBD1. There are 16 residues in the CDR3. Trimming at V came to 6 bases and at J to 5 bases, leaving 12 bases not matched to a gene. Germline V CDR1 and CDR2: LGHDT, YNNKEL (reference sequence). The CDR3 region has the DNA TGTGCCAGCAGTCGGATGTGGGACAGCCGAAATGAAAAACTGTTTTTT. Amino acid sequence: CASSRMWDSRNEKLFF.

The CDR3 DNA is TGTGCCAGCAGTTTGGGCATCTACCCTGAAGCTTTCTTT. Translation: CASSLGIYPEAFF. V and J are TRBV12-3 or TRBV12-4 and TRBJ1-1; the D is unclear. V was clipped by 3 bases and J by 6 bases, with 11 bases between them. This CDR3 contains 13 residues.

The sample holds one count of this clone. V gene TRBV4-2 combines with J gene TRBJ2-1, with 7 bases lining up with TRBD1. The V gene's germline CDR1 is LGHNA and CDR2 YNFKEQ. V was pared by 1 base and J by 5 bases, with 8 bases of the junction left unmatched. This CDR3 contains 16 residues. CDR3 protein: CASSQGDRDLDNEQFF. The CDR3 DNA reads TGTGCCAGCAGCCAAGGTGACAGGGATTTGGACAATGAGCAGTTCTTC.

This chain joins TRBV20-1 and TRBJ2-1; 8 nucleotides agree with TRBD2. Germline CDR1 reads DFQATT; CDR2 reads SNEGSKA (reference sequence). The CDR3 has 14 residues. Trimming removed 3 bases from V and 7 bases from J; junction bases left unmatched: 8. The CDR3 DNA follows: TGCAGTGCTAGTACAGGGACTAGTCGGAATGAGCAGTTCTTC. It yields the protein CSASTGTSRNEQFF.

This chain links TRBV30 with TRBJ1-2; TRBD1 might be the D (5 bases). Germline V gene data show CDR1 as GTSNPN and CDR2 as SVGIG (reference sequence). CDR3 length equals 13 residues. Trimming removed 5 bases at V and 8 bases at J, with 18 bases between. The DNA for the CDR3 is TGTGCCTGGGGCCAGGGAGGTTCGCGGGGCTACACCTTC. Translating gives CAWGQGGSRGYTF.

The chain links TRBV5-1 to TRBJ1-3, with D uncertain. Deletions cut 0 bases from V and 8 bases from J, with 9 bases between. The CDR3 loop spans 13 amino acids. The V gene's germline CDR1 is SGHRS and CDR2 YFSETQ. In nucleotides, the CDR3 is TGCGCCAGCAGCTTGGGGAGTTGGGACACCATATATTTT. Translating it yields CASSLGSWDTIYF.

The chain has TRBV12-3 or TRBV12-4 and TRBJ1-1; the D is unclear. Trimming took 3 bases from V and 6 from J, leaving 8 bases between them. The CDR3 consists of 12 residues. The DNA for the CDR3 is TGTGCCAGCAGTTTCTTTGGAGCTGAAGCTTTCTTT. Translation: CASSFFGAEAFF.

This chain connects TRBV19 to TRBJ1-2, with 7 nucleotides matching TRBD1. Germline V gives CDR1 LNHDA, CDR2 SQIVND (reference sequence). The CDR3 extends over 15 amino acids. Trimming took 1 base from V and 8 from J; bases not matched to a gene: 10. The DNA for the CDR3 is TGTGCCAGTAGTATAGGGGACAGTAATACACGAGGCTACACCTTC. Translation gives CASSIGDSNTRGYTF.

This clone appeared a few times. The chain has TRBV7-9 and TRBJ2-5; 7 nucleotides match TRBD2. In germline, CDR1 is SEHNR, CDR2 FQNEAQ (reference sequence). The CDR3 runs to 14 residues. Germline trimming cut 5 bases from V and 5 bases from J; bases unmatched to any gene: 8. In DNA form, the CDR3 reads TGTGCCAGCAGCCCCTCTAGCGGCGGGGAGACCCAGTACTTC. Amino acids: CASSPSSGGETQYF.

This clone was recorded only once. This specimen includes other DNA sequences encoding the same CDR3. This chain connects TRBV6-4 to TRBJ2-3; 9 nucleotides align to TRBD2. Germline-derived CDR1 and CDR2 are MRHNA and SNTAGT. V shed 3 bases, J shed 1 base, and the junction held 2 bases outside the gene matches. The CDR3 runs 15 residues. The CDR3 coding sequence is TGTGCCAGCAGTGATTCTAGCGGGGGCACAGATACGCAGTATTTT. Translating it yields CASSDSSGGTDTQYF.